Below are 32 T cell receptor beta chains sequenced from a single sample in a study of cytotoxic CD8 clonotypes in ibrutinib-treated CLL. Clones were sequenced by immunoSEQ multiplex PCR, and TCRdb holds only the in-frame ones, with some missing. The profile covers approximately 25,000 clones, with 65% to 80% appearing a single time and approximately 46% taken by the ten largest. The sequencing here drew on PBMCs, taken after 12 months of ibrutinib treatment. The receptor source for this set is a human donor with chronic lymphocytic leukemia.

CDR3 amino acids: CATSRGDGKTQYF. As DNA, the CDR3 is TGTGCCACCAGCAGAGGGGATGGAAAGACCCAGTACTTC. The chain is built from TRBV15 and TRBJ2-5; D is ambiguous. The V end lost 1 base, the J end lost 6 bases, and 9 bases lay between the germline ends. The CDR3 spans 13 residues. The germline gives CDR1 LNHNV, CDR2 YYDKDF (reference sequence).

This clone came up a few times. This chain links TRBV6-1 with TRBJ1-2; D unresolved. The CDR3 loop spans 13 amino acids. Germline V CDR1 and CDR2: MNHNS, SASEGT. V lost 2 bases and J lost 3, with 7 bases in between. CDR3 loop: CASSESYDYGYTF. CDR3 nucleotide sequence: TGTGCCAGCAGTGAATCATACGACTATGGCTACACCTTC.

V is TRBV5-1 and J is TRBJ2-6; no clear D. The CDR3 is 15 residues long. Between the trimmed V and J ends, which lost 0 bases and 2 bases, there was a span of 6 bases. The germline CDR1 and CDR2 sequences are SGHRS and YFSETQ. CDR3 residues: CASSLVATGANVLTF. The CDR3 DNA is TGCGCCAGCAGCTTGGTTGCAACTGGGGCCAACGTCCTGACTTTC. Full variable domain (rest looked up from reference TRBV5-1 and TRBJ2-6): KAGVTQTPRYLIKTRGQQVTLSCSPISGHRSVSWYQQTPGQGLQFLFEYFSETQRNKGNFPGRFSGRQFSNSRSEMNVSTLELGDSALYLCASSLVATGANVLTFGAGSRLTVL.

The chain uses TRBV18 and TRBJ1-2; 8 nucleotides match TRBD1. The CDR3 consists of 15 residues. After removal of 5 bases from V and 3 bases from J, the junction contained 8 bases not matched to a gene. The germline V gene encodes CDR1 KGHSH and CDR2 LQKENI. The CDR3 coding sequence is TGTGCCAGCTCATCGACAGGGGAGGTGGACTATGGCTACACCTTC. Translating it yields CASSSTGEVDYGYTF.

The genes are TRBV7-2 and TRBJ2-3; TRBD1 matches at 10 bases. The junction had 4 bases not matched to a gene; V was cut back by 3 bases and J by 1 base. The CDR3 contains 16 residues. CDR1 and CDR2 from the germline V gene are SGHTA and FQGNSA. The CDR3 reads CASSFMGTGGTDTQYF. The CDR3 nucleotides are TGTGCCAGCAGCTTTATGGGGACAGGGGGCACAGATACGCAGTATTTT.

This clone is a singleton in its sample. The chain employs TRBV15 and TRBJ1-4, with a tentative D call TRBD1 (5 bases). Looked up from germline, CDR1 is LNHNV and CDR2 is YYDKDF (reference sequence). The CDR3 is 16 residues long. Trimming left V 0 bases short and J 1 base short, with 9 bases between. The CDR3 spells CATSRDLGGTNEKLFF. The CDR3 nucleotides are TGTGCCACCAGCAGAGATCTGGGGGGAACTAATGAAAAACTGTTTTTT. The full variable domain, rest sourced from reference TRBV15 and TRBJ1-4, is DAMVIQNPRYQVTQFGKPVTLSCSQTLNHNVMYWYQQKSSQAPKLLFHYYDKDFNNEADTPDNFQSRRPNTSFCFLDIRSPGLGDTAMYLCATSRDLGGTNEKLFFGSGTQLSVL.

The chain employs TRBV19 and TRBJ2-1; 11 bases are shared with TRBD2. CDR1 is LNHDA and CDR2 is SQIVND in the germline V gene (reference sequence). CDR3 size: 15 residues. V was clipped by 3 bases and J by 7 bases; unmatched bases: 5. The CDR3 region is CASSILAGGWNEQFF. As DNA, the CDR3 is TGTGCCAGTAGTATCCTAGCGGGGGGATGGAATGAGCAGTTCTTC.

This chain joins TRBV28 and TRBJ1-2, with 7 positions matching TRBD1. Germline V gene data show CDR1 as MDHEN and CDR2 as SYDVKM. Losses at the gene ends were 6 bases for V and 3 bases for J; bases not matched to a gene: 4. CDR3 length: 13 residues. In DNA form, the CDR3 reads TGTGCCAGCAGAAGGGGACAGCACTATGGCTACACCTTC. It codes for CASRRGQHYGYTF.

The chain has TRBV30 and TRBJ1-4; D might be TRBD1 (6 bases). The ends were cut back, 0 bases at V and 3 bases at J, with 17 bases in the middle. From germline, CDR1 is GTSNPN and CDR2 SVGIG (reference sequence). The CDR3 spans 17 residues. CDR3 DNA: TGTGCCTGGAGTGTAGGGGGTGCACACTCCGCTAATGAAAAACTGTTTTTT. Its protein product is CAWSVGGAHSANEKLFF. Full variable domain (outside the CDR3, taken from reference TRBV30 and TRBJ1-4): SQTIHQWPATLVQPVGSPLSLECTVEGTSNPNLYWYRQAAGRGLQLLFYSVGIGQISSEVPQNLSASRPQDRQFILSSKKLLLSDSGFYLCAWSVGGAHSANEKLFFGSGTQLSVL.

J is TRBJ2-4 and V is TRBV6-1; the D is unclear. Trimming took 8 bases from V and 1 from J, leaving 15 bases between them. Germline loops: CDR1 MNHNS, CDR2 SASEGT. There are 15 residues in the CDR3. The chain's CDR3 is CASLSPNGAKNIQYF. CDR3 DNA sequence: TGTGCCAGCCTATCCCCCAACGGGGCCAAAAACATTCAGTACTTC.

This rearrangement joins TRBV7-3 to TRBJ2-2; D not resolved. This CDR3 has 13 amino acids. Deletions cut 5 bases from V and 3 bases from J, with 7 bases between. Germline V gene data show CDR1 as SGHTA and CDR2 as FQGTGA. CDR3 loop: CASSAGYTGELFF. CDR3 nucleotides: TGTGCCAGCAGCGCAGGTTACACCGGGGAGCTGTTTTTT.

The rearrangement links TRBV9 to TRBJ2-3; 8 positions match TRBD2. With 1 base clipped from V and 4 bases from J, the junction kept 5 bases outside the gene matches. CDR1 is SGDLS and CDR2 is YYNGEE in the germline V gene. The CDR3 consists of 15 residues. For the CDR3, the DNA is TGTGCCAGCAGCGTATGGGCGGGGGGATCAGATACGCAGTATTTT. It translates to CASSVWAGGSDTQYF.

The chain recombines TRBV5-1 with TRBJ2-7, with D possibly being TRBD1 (6 bases). Germline CDR1 is SGHRS and CDR2 is YFSETQ. The CDR3 contains 14 residues. Trimming took 3 bases from V and 2 from J, leaving 12 bases between them. CDR3 sequence reads: CASSSGTTAYEQYF. The CDR3 DNA sequence: TGCGCCAGCAGCTCCGGGACAACCGCCTACGAGCAGTACTTC.

This chain connects TRBV27 to TRBJ2-1; maybe TRBD2 (5 bases). V lost 2 bases to trimming and J lost 7 bases, with 15 bases between them. Germline CDR1 reads MNHEY; CDR2 reads SMNVEV (reference sequence). The CDR3 length is 15 residues. For the CDR3, the DNA is TGTGCCAGCAGTTTAATGGACCCTAGCATTAATGAGCAGTTCTTC. It codes for CASSLMDPSINEQFF.

The V gene is TRBV7-2, the J gene TRBJ1-2; 8 positions agree with TRBD1. The ends lost 5 bases at V and 8 bases at J; junction bases unmatched: 13. This CDR3 contains 15 residues. Germline CDR1 reads SGHTA; CDR2 reads FQGNSA. CDR3 sequence (DNA): TGTGCCAGCAGCAAAGTAATAATACAGGGGGTAGGCTACACCTTC. As protein: CASSKVIIQGVGYTF.

This clone was counted only a few times. The chain employs TRBV19 and TRBJ2-7; 10 nucleotides agree with TRBD1. CDR3 length equals 17 residues. The ends lost 4 bases at V and 4 bases at J; junction bases unmatched: 13. Germline V gives CDR1 LNHDA, CDR2 SQIVND (reference sequence). The CDR3 is CASSRGGQGTATYEQYF. The CDR3 nucleotides are TGTGCCAGTAGTAGAGGGGGACAGGGGACCGCGACGTACGAGCAGTACTTC.

This clone rates as medium-sized (0.01 to 0.1%). One end of the junction does not line up with germline, which may come from a read error. The chain links TRBV10-1 to TRBJ2-3; D is possibly TRBD1 (5 bases). Germline CDR1 reads WNHNN; CDR2 reads SYGVQD (reference sequence). This CDR3 comprises 13 residues. This CDR3 reads CASGEGGTDTQYF. The DNA of the CDR3 is TGCGCCAGCGGTGAAGGGGGCACAGATACGCAGTATTTT.

V is TRBV29-1 and J is TRBJ2-7, with D hard to call. The germline V and J ends were trimmed by 7 bases and 3 bases, with 7 bases remaining between them. Germline V gives CDR1 SQVTM, CDR2 ANQGSEA. The CDR3 consists of 10 residues. As DNA, the CDR3 is TGCAGCGCTGAGGACTACGAGCAGTACTTC. Translating it yields CSAEDYEQYF.

The J gene is TRBJ2-3, the V gene TRBV9; 8 positions agree with TRBD2. CDR1 is SGDLS and CDR2 is YYNGEE in the germline V gene. This CDR3 comprises 15 residues. V lost 4 bases and J lost 5; bases outside the gene matches: 9. CDR3 protein: CASSLPTGGVDTQYF. As DNA, the CDR3 is TGTGCCAGCAGCCTCCCCACGGGGGGGGTAGATACGCAGTATTTT.

This chain uses TRBV27 with TRBJ2-7; D not resolved. The CDR3 spans 14 residues. Per the germline V gene, CDR1 is MNHEY and CDR2 is SMNVEV (reference sequence). V lost 2 bases and J lost 1, with 9 bases in between. The CDR3 region is CASSLTGPSYEQYF. As DNA, the CDR3 is TGTGCCAGCAGTTTAACTGGACCGTCCTACGAGCAGTACTTC.

The V and J genes are TRBV9 and TRBJ1-6; D not certain. V lost 4 bases and J 8 bases, leaving 16 bases between the germline ends. The CDR3 runs 15 residues. Germline loops: CDR1 SGDLS, CDR2 YYNGEE. The CDR3 bases are TGTGCCAGCAGCACCCGACCAGAATTTGATTCACCCCTCCACTTT. Protein product: CASSTRPEFDSPLHF.

The chain recombines TRBV4-1 with TRBJ2-7, with 7 bases identical to TRBD2. The CDR3 extends over 14 amino acids. The V gene's germline CDR1 is MGHRA and CDR2 YSYEKL. V lost 3 bases to trimming and J lost 5 bases; unmatched junction nucleotides: 7. CDR3 protein: CASSQGGEMNEQYF. The CDR3 coding sequence is TGCGCCAGCAGCCAGGGAGGGGAAATGAACGAGCAGTACTTC.

This chain connects TRBV5-1 to TRBJ1-1; unclear D gene. CDR1 is SGHRS and CDR2 is YFSETQ in the germline V gene. The ends were cut back, 0 bases at V and 5 bases at J, with 8 bases in the middle. CDR3 length: 13 amino acids. The CDR3 DNA reads TGCGCCAGCAGCTTGGCTGGGGAAACTGAAGCTTTCTTT. It encodes CASSLAGETEAFF.

V usage is TRBV30 and J usage is TRBJ2-2, with 7 bases matching TRBD1. The CDR3 has 14 residues. Losses at the gene ends were 1 base for V and 6 bases for J; bases not matched to a gene: 5. CDR1 is GTSNPN and CDR2 is SVGIG in the germline V gene (reference sequence). The CDR3 DNA reads TGTGCCTGGAGTGCGGACAGGTGGGCCGGGGAGCTGTTTTTT. Protein: CAWSADRWAGELFF.

The chain couples TRBV19 to TRBJ2-6; 8 bases are a match to TRBD2. With 4 bases clipped from V and 0 bases from J, the junction kept 11 bases outside the gene matches. The CDR3 contains 19 residues. Germline-derived CDR1 and CDR2 are LNHDA and SQIVND (reference sequence). CDR3 protein: CASSTRRAGAISGANVLTF. The DNA of the CDR3 is TGTGCCAGTAGTACGCGAAGAGCGGGGGCCATCTCTGGGGCCAACGTCCTGACTTTC.

The genes are TRBV9 and TRBJ1-6; D might be TRBD1 (5 bases). Germline V lookup: CDR1 SGDLS, CDR2 YYNGEE. CDR3 length equals 15 residues. The ends were cut back, 3 bases at V and 8 bases at J, with 15 bases in the middle. The CDR3 DNA reads as TGTGCCAGCAGCGACGCAAGACAGTATGATTCACCCCTCCACTTT. It specifies CASSDARQYDSPLHF. Full variable domain (remainder filled in from reference TRBV9 and TRBJ1-6): DSGVTQTPKHLITATGQRVTLRCSPRSGDLSVYWYQQSLDQGLQFLIQYYNGEERAKGNILERFSAQQFPDLHSELNLSSLELGDSALYFCASSDARQYDSPLHFGNGTRLTVT.

The chain is built from TRBV4-1 and TRBJ2-1, with 10 bases lining up with TRBD2. V lost 2 bases and J lost 12; bases outside the gene matches: 13. The CDR3 extends over 16 amino acids. Per the germline V gene, CDR1 is MGHRA and CDR2 is YSYEKL. Written as DNA, the CDR3 is TGCGCCAGCAGCCAACCCACCCAGCGGGGGGGCCTTGCGCAGTTCTTC. This translates into CASSQPTQRGGLAQFF.

This clone was seen a single time. The chain employs TRBV6-5 and TRBJ1-6, with D unresolved. Per germline, CDR1 MNHEY and CDR2 SVGAGI. The CDR3 is made up of 12 amino acids. The V end lost 2 bases, the J end lost 8 bases, and 4 bases lay between the germline ends. CDR3 nucleotide sequence: TGTGCCAGCAGTTACCCCCATTCACCCCTCCACTTT. It is translated as CASSYPHSPLHF.

This clone was seen more than once but under ten times. J is TRBJ2-7 and V is TRBV11-2; possibly TRBD2 for D (5 bases). The CDR3 contains 13 residues. Trimming took 8 bases from V and 3 from J, leaving 14 bases between them. The germline V gene has CDR1 SGHAT and CDR2 FQNNGV. The CDR3 here is CASGASYVYEQYF. As DNA, the CDR3 is TGTGCCAGCGGCGCTAGCTACGTCTACGAGCAGTACTTC.

V and J are TRBV30 and TRBJ1-2; 7 bases match TRBD1. After removal of 0 bases from V and 3 bases from J, the junction contained 7 bases not matched to a gene. The CDR3 runs 15 residues. Germline CDR1 GTSNPN, CDR2 SVGIG (reference sequence). The CDR3, as DNA: TGTGCCTGGAGTGTACGGAGGGGGCTTGACTATGGCTACACCTTC. Protein sequence: CAWSVRRGLDYGYTF.

The V gene is TRBV19, the J gene TRBJ2-1; 8 bases map to TRBD1. Per the germline V gene, CDR1 is LNHDA and CDR2 is SQIVND (reference sequence). The trim removed 3 bases at V and 7 bases at J, leaving 8 bases unmatched. This CDR3 spans 15 amino acids. The CDR3 DNA is TGTGCCAGTAGTATCCCCGGACAGGGTATTAATGAGCAGTTCTTC. It is translated as CASSIPGQGINEQFF. Full variable domain (remainder filled in from reference TRBV19 and TRBJ2-1): DGGITQSPKYLFRKEGQNVTLSCEQNLNHDAMYWYRQDPGQGLRLIYYSQIVNDFQKGDIAEGYSVSREKKESFPLTVTSAQKNPTAFYLCASSIPGQGINEQFFGPGTRLTVL.

CDR3 amino acids: CASSRTRRQETQYF. The CDR3 DNA follows: TGTGCCAGCAGCCGAACTAGAAGGCAAGAGACCCAGTACTTC. V usage is TRBV27 and J usage is TRBJ2-5, with D possibly TRBD2 on 5 matching bases. This CDR3 comprises 14 residues. V gave up 6 bases and J gave up 2 bases, with 13 bases separating them. Germline CDR1 and CDR2: MNHEY and SMNVEV (reference sequence).